The sequence of this TCR beta chain was determined in a study of T cell clonality in common variable immunodeficiency. Whole-study results and caveats: CVID subjects had higher TCRbeta clonality than healthy controls, most marked in about a third. Reportedly, TCR beta sequences from common variable immunodeficiency showed fewer deletions and N-nucleotide insertions. Compared with controls, CVID subjects had fewer shared TCRbeta clones.

V shed 7 bases, J shed 1 base, and the junction held 5 bases outside the gene matches. The CDR3 spans 16 residues. Sequencing used immunoSEQ multiplex PCR; TCRdb keeps in-frame clones, though not all of them. The table records about 81,000 clones without singletons, the ten largest covering about 0.8%. In its sample, this clone was seen many times. Its antigen is still unknown. The CDR3 goes on 3 residues after the read ends, and that part is filled in from the germline J gene. This sequence originates from a person between 18 and 75 years old in good health. The rearrangement links TRBV12-3 or TRBV12-4 to TRBJ2-3; 13 nucleotides agree with TRBD2. What was sequenced was peripheral blood mononuclear cells. Here the CDR3 reads CASTLGLAGGTDTQYF. CDR3 bases read: TGTGCCAGCACCTTAGGACTAGCGGGGGGCACAGATACG.